This T cell receptor (beta chain) came from a study of CD8 T cells in ankylosing spondylitis. This CDR3 spans 13 amino acids. The germline CDR1 and CDR2 sequences are ENHRY and SYGVKD. The germline V and J ends were trimmed by 6 bases and 4 bases, with 13 bases remaining between them. This clonotype was seen at least ten times. Its antigen is as yet unknown. Findings and limits, study-wide: In the blood and synovial fluid of reactive arthritis, some motif variants had been previously reported.

In making TCR beta libraries, quantitative 5'-RACE with molecular barcodes was used. One entry per CDR3 protein results from TCRdb running MiXCR on the 5' RACE reads. The sample holds about 240,000 distinct CDR3 sequences; more than 9% are singletons and the top ten take 2.5% to 3%. The TCR originated in a male donor with ankylosing spondylitis or in good health (not recorded which). The sample comprised blood, either unsorted or a sorted T cell fraction (not recorded which). The V and J genes are TRBV10-3 and TRBJ2-7, with D maybe TRBD2 (6 bases). CDR3 protein: CAIRVAEMYEQYF. CDR3 bases: TGTGCCATCAGGGTAGCGGAGATGTACGAGCAGTACTTC.